This entry concerns a single T cell receptor beta chain. The antigen is undetermined. The data derive from a study of immune evolution from preneoplasia to lung adenocarcinoma. Regarding the study as a whole: Later-stage lesions seemingly showed higher T cell density and diversity than normal lung.

J gave up 0 bases and V 4 bases, and 7 bases lay outside the gene matches. CDR1 and CDR2 (germline): KGHSH, LQKENI. This CDR3 has 18 residues. The table came from immunoSEQ multiplex PCR; TCRdb's copy has only in-frame clones and leaves some out. The sample records 3,800 or so clones, around 86% being singletons. Two lung cancer pathologists independently confirmed each histologic diagnosis. Nucleic acids came from premalignant or tumor cells enriched by macro-dissection. The chain has TRBV18 and TRBJ2-3; 13 bases line up with TRBD2. Material for sequencing was FFPE minimally invasive lung adenocarcinoma tissue. This receptor was identified in a donor older than 65 with lung adenocarcinoma. The chain's CDR3 is CASSLNGLAGASTDTQYF. Written as DNA, the CDR3 is TGTGCCAGCTCACTTAACGGACTAGCGGGAGCGAGCACAGATACGCAGTATTTT.